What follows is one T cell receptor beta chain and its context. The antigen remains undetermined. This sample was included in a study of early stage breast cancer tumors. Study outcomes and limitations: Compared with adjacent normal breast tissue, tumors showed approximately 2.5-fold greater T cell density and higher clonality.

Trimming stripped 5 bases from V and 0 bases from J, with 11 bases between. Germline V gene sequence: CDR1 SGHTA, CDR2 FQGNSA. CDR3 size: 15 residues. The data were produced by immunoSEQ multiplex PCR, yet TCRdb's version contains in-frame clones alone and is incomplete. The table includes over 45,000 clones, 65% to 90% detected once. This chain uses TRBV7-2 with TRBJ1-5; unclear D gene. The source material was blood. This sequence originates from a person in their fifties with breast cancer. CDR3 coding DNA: TGTGCCAGCAGCCAACGTGTTCTTAGCAATCAGCCCCAGCATTTT. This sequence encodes CASSQRVLSNQPQHF.